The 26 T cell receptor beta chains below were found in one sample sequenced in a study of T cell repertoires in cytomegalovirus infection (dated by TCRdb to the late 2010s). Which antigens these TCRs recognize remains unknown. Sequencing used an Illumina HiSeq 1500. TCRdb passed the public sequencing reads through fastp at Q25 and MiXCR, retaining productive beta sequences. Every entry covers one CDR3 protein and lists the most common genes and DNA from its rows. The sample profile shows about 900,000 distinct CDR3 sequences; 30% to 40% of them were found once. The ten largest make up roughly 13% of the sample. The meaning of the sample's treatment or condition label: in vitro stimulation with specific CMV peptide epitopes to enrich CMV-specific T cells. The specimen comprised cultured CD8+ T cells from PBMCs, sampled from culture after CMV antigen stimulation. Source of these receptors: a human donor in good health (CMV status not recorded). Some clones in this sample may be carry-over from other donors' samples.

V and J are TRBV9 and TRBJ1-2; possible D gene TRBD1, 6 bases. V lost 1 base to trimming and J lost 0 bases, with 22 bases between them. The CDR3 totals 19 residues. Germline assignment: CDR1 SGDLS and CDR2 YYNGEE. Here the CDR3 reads CASSVSEGGIREANYGYTF. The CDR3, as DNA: TGTGCCAGCAGCGTATCAGAGGGGGGAATCAGGGAAGCTAACTATGGCTACACCTTC.

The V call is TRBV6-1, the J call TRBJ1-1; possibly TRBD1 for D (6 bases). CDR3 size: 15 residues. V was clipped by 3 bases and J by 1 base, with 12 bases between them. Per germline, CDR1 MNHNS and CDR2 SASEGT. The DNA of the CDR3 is TGTGCCAGCAGTGAGTTTGCAGGGGCGAACACTGAAGCTTTCTTT. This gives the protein CASSEFAGANTEAFF.

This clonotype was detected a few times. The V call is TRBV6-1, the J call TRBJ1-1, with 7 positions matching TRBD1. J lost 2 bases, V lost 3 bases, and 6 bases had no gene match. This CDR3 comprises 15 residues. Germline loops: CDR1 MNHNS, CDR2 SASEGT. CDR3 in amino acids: CASSDSTGSNTEAFF. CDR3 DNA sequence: TGTGCCAGCAGTGATTCGACAGGGTCTAACACTGAAGCTTTCTTT.

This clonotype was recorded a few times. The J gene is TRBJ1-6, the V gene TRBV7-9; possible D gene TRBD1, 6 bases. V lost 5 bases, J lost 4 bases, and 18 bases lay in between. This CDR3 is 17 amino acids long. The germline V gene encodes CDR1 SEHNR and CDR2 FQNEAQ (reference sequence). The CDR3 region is CASSLLGQSGYNSPLHF. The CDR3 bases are TGTGCCAGCAGCCTTTTGGGACAATCTGGGTATAATTCACCCCTCCACTTT. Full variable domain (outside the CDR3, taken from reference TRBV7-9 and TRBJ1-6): DTGVSQNPRHKITKRGQNVTFRCDPISEHNRLYWYRQTLGQGPEFLTYFQNEAQLEKSRLLSDRFSAERPKGSFSTLEIQRTEQGDSAMYLCASSLLGQSGYNSPLHFGNGTRLTVT.

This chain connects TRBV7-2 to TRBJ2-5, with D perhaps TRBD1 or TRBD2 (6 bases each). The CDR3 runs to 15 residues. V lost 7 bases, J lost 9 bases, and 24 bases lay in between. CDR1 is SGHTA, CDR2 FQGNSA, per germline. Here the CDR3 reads CASTLFGGRFEAQYF. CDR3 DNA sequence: TGTGCCAGCACCCTCTTCGGGGGCCGGTTTGAGGCCCAGTACTTC.

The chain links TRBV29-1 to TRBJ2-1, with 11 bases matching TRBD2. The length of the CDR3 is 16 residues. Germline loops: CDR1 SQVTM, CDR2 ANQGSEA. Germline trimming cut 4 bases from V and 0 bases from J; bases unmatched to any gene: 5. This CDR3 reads CSVGSSGGSSYNEQFF. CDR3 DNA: TGCAGCGTTGGGTCTAGCGGGGGGAGCTCCTACAATGAGCAGTTCTTC.

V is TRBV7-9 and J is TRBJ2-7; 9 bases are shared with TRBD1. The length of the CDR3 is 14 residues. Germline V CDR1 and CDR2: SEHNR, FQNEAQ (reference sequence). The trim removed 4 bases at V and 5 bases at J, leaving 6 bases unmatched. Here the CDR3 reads CASSSPGQGDEQYF. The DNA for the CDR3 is TGTGCCAGCAGCTCGCCGGGACAGGGTGACGAGCAGTACTTC. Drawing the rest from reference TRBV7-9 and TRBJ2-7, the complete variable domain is DTGVSQNPRHKITKRGQNVTFRCDPISEHNRLYWYRQTLGQGPEFLTYFQNEAQLEKSRLLSDRFSAERPKGSFSTLEIQRTEQGDSAMYLCASSSPGQGDEQYFGPGTRLTVT.

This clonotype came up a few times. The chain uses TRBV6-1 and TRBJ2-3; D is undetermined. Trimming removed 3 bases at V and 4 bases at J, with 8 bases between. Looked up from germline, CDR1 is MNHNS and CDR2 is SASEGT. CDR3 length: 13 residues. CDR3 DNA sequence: TGTGCCAGCAGTGAGTGGTTTCCAGATACGCAGTATTTT. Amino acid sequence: CASSEWFPDTQYF.

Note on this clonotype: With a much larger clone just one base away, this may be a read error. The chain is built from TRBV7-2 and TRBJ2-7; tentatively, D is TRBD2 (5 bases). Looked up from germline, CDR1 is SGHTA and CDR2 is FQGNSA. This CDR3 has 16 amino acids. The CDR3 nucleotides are TGTGTCAGCAGCCGACGCGGAGGCCTGAGCTCCTACGAGCAGTACGTC. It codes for CVSSRRGGLSSYEQYV.

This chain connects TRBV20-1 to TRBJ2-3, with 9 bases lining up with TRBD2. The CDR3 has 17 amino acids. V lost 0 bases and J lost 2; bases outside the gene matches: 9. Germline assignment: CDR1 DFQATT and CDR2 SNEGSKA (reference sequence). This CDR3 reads CSARDPEASGDTDTQYF. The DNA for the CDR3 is TGCAGTGCTAGAGATCCCGAGGCTAGCGGGGACACAGATACGCAGTATTTT.

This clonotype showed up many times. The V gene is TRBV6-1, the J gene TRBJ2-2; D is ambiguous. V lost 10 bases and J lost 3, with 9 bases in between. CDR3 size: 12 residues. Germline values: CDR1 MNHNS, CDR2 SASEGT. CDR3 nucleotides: TGTGCCATCCAGCGAGACACCGGGGAGCTGTTTTTT. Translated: CAIQRDTGELFF.

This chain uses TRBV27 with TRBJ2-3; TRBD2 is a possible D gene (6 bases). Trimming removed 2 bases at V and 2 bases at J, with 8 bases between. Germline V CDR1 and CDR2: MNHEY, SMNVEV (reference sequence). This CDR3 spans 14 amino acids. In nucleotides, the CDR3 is TGTGCCAGCAGTTTAACTAGCTTCACAGATACGCAGTATTTT. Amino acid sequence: CASSLTSFTDTQYF.

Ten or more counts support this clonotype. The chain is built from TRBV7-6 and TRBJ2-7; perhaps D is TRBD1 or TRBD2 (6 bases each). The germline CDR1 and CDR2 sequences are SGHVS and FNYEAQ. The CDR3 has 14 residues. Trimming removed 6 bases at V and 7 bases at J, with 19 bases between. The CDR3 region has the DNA TGTGCCAGCAGGAGGGAGCCGGGGGCGGAGGAGCAGTACTTC. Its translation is CASRREPGAEEQYF.

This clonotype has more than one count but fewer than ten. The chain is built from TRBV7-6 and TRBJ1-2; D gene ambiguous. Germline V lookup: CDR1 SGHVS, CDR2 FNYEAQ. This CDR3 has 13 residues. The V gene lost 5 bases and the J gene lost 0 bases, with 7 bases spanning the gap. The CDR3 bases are TGTGCCAGCAGCCAGACATCTAACTATGGCTACACCTTC. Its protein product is CASSQTSNYGYTF.

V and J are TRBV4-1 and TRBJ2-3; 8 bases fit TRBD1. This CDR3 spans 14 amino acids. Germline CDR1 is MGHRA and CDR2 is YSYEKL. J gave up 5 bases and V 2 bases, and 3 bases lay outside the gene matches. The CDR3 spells CASSQTDRGDTQYF. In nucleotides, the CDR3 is TGCGCCAGCAGCCAAACAGACAGGGGAGATACGCAGTATTTT.

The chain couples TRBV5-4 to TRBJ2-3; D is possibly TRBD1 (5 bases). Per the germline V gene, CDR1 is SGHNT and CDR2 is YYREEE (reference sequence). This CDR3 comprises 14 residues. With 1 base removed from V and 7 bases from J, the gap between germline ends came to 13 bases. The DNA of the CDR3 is TGTGCCAGCAGCTTGAGGGGCAGAACATATACGCAGTATTTT. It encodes CASSLRGRTYTQYF.

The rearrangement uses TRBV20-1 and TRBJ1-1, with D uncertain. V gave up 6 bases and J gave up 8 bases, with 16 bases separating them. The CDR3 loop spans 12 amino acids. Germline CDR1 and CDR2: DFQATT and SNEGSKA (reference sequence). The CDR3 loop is CSAPRKGGEAFF. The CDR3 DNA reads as TGCAGTGCCCCAAGGAAGGGCGGGGAAGCTTTCTTT.

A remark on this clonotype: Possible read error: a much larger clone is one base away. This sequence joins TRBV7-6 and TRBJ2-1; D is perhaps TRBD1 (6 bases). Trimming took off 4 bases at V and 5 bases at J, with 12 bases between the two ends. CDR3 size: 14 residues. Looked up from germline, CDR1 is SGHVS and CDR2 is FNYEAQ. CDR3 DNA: TGTGCCAGCAGCTCATTTGGGGGCGACAATGAGCAGTTCTTC. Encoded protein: CASSSFGGDNEQFF.

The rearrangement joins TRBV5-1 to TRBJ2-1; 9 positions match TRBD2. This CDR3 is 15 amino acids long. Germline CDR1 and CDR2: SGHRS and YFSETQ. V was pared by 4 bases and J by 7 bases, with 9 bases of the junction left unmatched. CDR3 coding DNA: TGCGCCAGCAGCCTCAGCGGGGGGTCGAGGAATGAGCAGTTCTTC. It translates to CASSLSGGSRNEQFF.

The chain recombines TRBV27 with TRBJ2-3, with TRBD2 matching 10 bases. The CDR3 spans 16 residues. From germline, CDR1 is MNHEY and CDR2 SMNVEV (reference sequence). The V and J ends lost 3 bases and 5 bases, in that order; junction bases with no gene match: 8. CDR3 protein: CASSFSTGTSVDTQYF. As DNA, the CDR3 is TGTGCCAGCAGTTTCTCGACCGGGACTAGCGTAGATACGCAGTATTTT.

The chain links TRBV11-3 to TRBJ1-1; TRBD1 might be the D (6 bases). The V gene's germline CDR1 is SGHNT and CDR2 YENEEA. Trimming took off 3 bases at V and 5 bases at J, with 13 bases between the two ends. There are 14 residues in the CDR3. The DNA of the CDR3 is TGTGCCAGCAGCTTTCGGGGGGCCGCAACTGAAGCTTTCTTT. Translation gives CASSFRGAATEAFF.

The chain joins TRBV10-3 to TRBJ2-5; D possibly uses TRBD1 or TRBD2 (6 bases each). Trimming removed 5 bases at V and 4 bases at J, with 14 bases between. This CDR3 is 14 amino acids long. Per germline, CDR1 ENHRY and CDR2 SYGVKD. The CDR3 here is CAISSVGGGETQYF. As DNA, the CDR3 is TGTGCCATCAGTAGTGTAGGGGGAGGAGAGACCCAGTACTTC.

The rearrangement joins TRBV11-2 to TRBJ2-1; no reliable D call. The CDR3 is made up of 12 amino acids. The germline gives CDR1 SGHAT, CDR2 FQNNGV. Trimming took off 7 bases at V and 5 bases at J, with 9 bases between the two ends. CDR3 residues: CASTSPNNEQFF. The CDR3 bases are TGTGCCAGCACCTCCCCCAACAATGAGCAGTTCTTC. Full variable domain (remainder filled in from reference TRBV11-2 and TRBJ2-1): EAGVAQSPRYKIIEKRQSVAFWCNPISGHATLYWYQQILGQGPKLLIQFQNNGVVDDSQLPKDRFSAERLKGVDSTLKIQPAKLEDSAVYLCASTSPNNEQFFGPGTRLTVL.

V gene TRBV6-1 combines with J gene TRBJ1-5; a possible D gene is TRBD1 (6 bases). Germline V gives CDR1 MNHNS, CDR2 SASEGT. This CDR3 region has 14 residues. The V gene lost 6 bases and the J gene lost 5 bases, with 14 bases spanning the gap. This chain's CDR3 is CASSRTGSYQPQHF. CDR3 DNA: TGTGCCAGCAGCCGAACAGGGTCATATCAGCCCCAGCATTTT.

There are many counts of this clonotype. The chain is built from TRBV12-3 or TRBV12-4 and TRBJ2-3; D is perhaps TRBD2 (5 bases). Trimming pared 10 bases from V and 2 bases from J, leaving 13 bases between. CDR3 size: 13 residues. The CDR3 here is CATHGVPTDTQYF. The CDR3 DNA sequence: TGTGCCACCCACGGGGTTCCCACAGATACGCAGTATTTT.

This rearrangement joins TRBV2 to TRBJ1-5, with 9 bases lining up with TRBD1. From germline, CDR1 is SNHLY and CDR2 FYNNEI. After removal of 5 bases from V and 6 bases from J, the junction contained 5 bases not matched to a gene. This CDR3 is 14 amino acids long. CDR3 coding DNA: TGTGCCAGCAGTCCCGGGACAGGGCTTCAGCCCCAGCATTTT. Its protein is CASSPGTGLQPQHF.